This T cell receptor (beta chain) was identified in a study of PD-L1 blockade in urothelial cancer. Broader study findings: The study found that durable-benefit patients expanded tumor-associated blood clones more at 3 weeks. A below-median TCR clonality in blood before treatment predicted better survival.

As concerns this clone: Its specificity is unknown.

In each PCR, synthetic TCR analog templates were spiked in. Assay used: immunoSEQ multiplex PCR; TCRdb lists only in-frame clones, some missing. The sample yields 90,000 to 120,000 clones, 91% seen once. CDR3 length: 13 residues. V was pared by 4 bases and J by 6 bases, with 9 bases of the junction left unmatched. The germline CDR1 and CDR2 sequences are GTSNPN and SVGIG (reference sequence). The sequencing here drew on PBMCs, taken around atezolizumab (anti-PD-L1) treatment. The TCR comes from a woman aged 80 or over with urothelial cancer. The chain carries TRBV30 and TRBJ2-7; 7 bases fit TRBD2. CDR3 loop: CAWNRGRAGEQYF. The DNA of the CDR3 is TGTGCCTGGAATCGTGGGAGGGCGGGCGAGCAGTACTTC.